The rows below give T cell receptor beta chains drawn from one sample of a study of blood T cells in healthy people across ages. TCRdb independently ran MiXCR on the 5' RACE reads; one entry per CDR3 protein. The sample contains 1,500,000 or so distinct CDR3 sequences, approximately 60% of which appear only once. The sequencing sample was made of blood. Source of these receptors: a man between 18 and 35 years old in good health. Both conserved end residues are part of each CDR3. Each record gives: V gene, D gene, clone size, J gene, CDR3 DNA, CDR3 protein. The D gene is left open where the match is weak. Size is stated for part of the rows, as once, few or many counts, or as a class when the clone is expanded.

V: TRBV6-2/TRBV6-3
D: TRBD1
size: .
J: TRBJ2-7
DNA: TGTGCCAGCAGTCGGGACAGGGGGATGTGGGAGCAGTACTTC
CDR3: CASSRDRGMWEQYF

V: TRBV14
D: .
size: .
J: TRBJ2-3
DNA: TGTGCCAGCAGCCAAGATGAACCCGCTAGGACGCAGTATTTT
CDR3: CASSQDEPARTQYF

V: TRBV29-1
D: .
size: .
J: TRBJ2-7
DNA: TGCAGCGTTGAAGATCCGGCCACAGGGCCCTACGAGCAGTACTTC
CDR3: CSVEDPATGPYEQYF

V: TRBV27
D: TRBD2
size: .
J: TRBJ2-3
DNA: TGTGCCAGCAGTGCGCTAGCGGGCGCAGATACGCAGTATTTT
CDR3: CASSALAGADTQYF

V: TRBV12-5
D: .
size: few
J: TRBJ2-7
DNA: TGTGCTAGTGGTTTGGAGTCTGATTACGAGCAGTACTTC
CDR3: CASGLESDYEQYF

V: TRBV10-3
D: TRBD2
size: .
J: TRBJ2-3
DNA: TGTGCCATCAGTGAACCCAAGGGACTAGCGGGCACAGATACGCAGTATTTT
CDR3: CAISEPKGLAGTDTQYF

V: TRBV6-2/TRBV6-3
D: .
size: .
J: TRBJ2-1
DNA: TGTGCCAGCCTCGGGCTCAATGAGCAGTTCTTC
CDR3: CASLGLNEQFF

V: TRBV6-5
D: .
size: few
J: TRBJ2-7
DNA: TGTGCCAGCAGCGAGGGATTCTCCTACGAGCAGTACTTC
CDR3: CASSEGFSYEQYF

V: TRBV5-1
D: .
size: .
J: TRBJ1-1
DNA: TGCGCCAGCAGCCTGGGGATATACAGGGCTAACACTGAAGCTTTCTTT
CDR3: CASSLGIYRANTEAFF

V: TRBV4-1
D: TRBD1
size: many
J: TRBJ1-5
DNA: TGCGCCAGCAGCCAGACAGGGGGCAATCAGCCCCAGCATTTT
CDR3: CASSQTGGNQPQHF

V: TRBV24-1
D: TRBD2
size: .
J: TRBJ2-1
DNA: TGTGCCACCAGTGACGGACTAGCGGGAGGAGATGAGCAGTTCTTC
CDR3: CATSDGLAGGDEQFF

V: TRBV10-3
D: .
size: .
J: TRBJ2-6
DNA: TGTGCCGACGGGGGGCGGGAAAACGACTCTGGGGCCAACGTCCTGACTTTC
CDR3: CADGGRENDSGANVLTF

V: TRBV3-1
D: .
size: few
J: TRBJ2-3
DNA: TGTGCCAGCAGCCAAGATTCGGCCGCTCCGACGCAGTATTTT
CDR3: CASSQDSAAPTQYF

V: TRBV18
D: .
size: .
J: TRBJ2-2
DNA: TGTGCCAGCTCACCCGGCAGGGTGAACACCGGGGAGCTGTTTTTT
CDR3: CASSPGRVNTGELFF

V: TRBV5-1
D: .
size: few
J: TRBJ2-3
DNA: TGCGCCAGCAGCCCGCCGGGGCAAGCAGATACGCAGTATTTT
CDR3: CASSPPGQADTQYF

V: TRBV11-2
D: .
size: few
J: TRBJ2-1
DNA: TGTGCCAGCAGCTTAGAATCGGCCGGGAGAGGGAATGAGCAGTTCTTC
CDR3: CASSLESAGRGNEQFF

V: TRBV12-3/TRBV12-4
D: .
size: few
J: TRBJ2-7
DNA: TGTGCCAGCAGTTTAGTTTCGGGGAGCGAGCAGTACTTC
CDR3: CASSLVSGSEQYF

V: TRBV20-1
D: .
size: .
J: TRBJ1-1
DNA: TGCAGCCAAGCAGGAGACACTGAAGCTTTCTTT
CDR3: CSQAGDTEAFF

V: TRBV11-3
D: .
size: .
J: TRBJ2-7
DNA: TGTGCCAGCAGCTTAGATAGGGCGGCGACCTACGAGCAGTACTTC
CDR3: CASSLDRAATYEQYF

V: TRBV14
D: .
size: many
J: TRBJ2-7
DNA: TGTGCCAGCAGCCGATACTCCTACGAGCAGTACTTC
CDR3: CASSRYSYEQYF